This T cell receptor (beta chain) was identified during a study of T cell responses to AZD1222 COVID-19 vaccine. General study results and limits: Epitopes outside B.1.351 and B.1.1.7 mutated regions reportedly drew nearly half of spike TCRs. No day 14 peak samples; only post-peak repertoires were characterized.

On this clone: What it binds is not known.

TCRdb keeps only in-frame clones here, not all; method: immunoSEQ multiplex PCR. The repertoire includes some 130,000 clones, roughly 93% of them detected once, and 1.1% sits in the top ten. Germline values: CDR1 KGHSH, CDR2 LQKENI. The CDR3 covers 16 residues. Unmatched junction bases numbered 1, after V lost 2 bases and J lost 2 bases. This clonotype was sampled from an adult who received the AZD1222 COVID-19 vaccine. The starting material was peripheral blood, obtained 28 days after the second AZD1222 dose. The J gene is TRBJ2-3, the V gene TRBV18, with 13 bases aligning to TRBD2. The CDR3 sequence: CASSPGTSGITDTQYF. CDR3 nucleotides: TGTGCCAGCTCACCAGGGACTAGCGGGATCACAGATACGCAGTATTTT.